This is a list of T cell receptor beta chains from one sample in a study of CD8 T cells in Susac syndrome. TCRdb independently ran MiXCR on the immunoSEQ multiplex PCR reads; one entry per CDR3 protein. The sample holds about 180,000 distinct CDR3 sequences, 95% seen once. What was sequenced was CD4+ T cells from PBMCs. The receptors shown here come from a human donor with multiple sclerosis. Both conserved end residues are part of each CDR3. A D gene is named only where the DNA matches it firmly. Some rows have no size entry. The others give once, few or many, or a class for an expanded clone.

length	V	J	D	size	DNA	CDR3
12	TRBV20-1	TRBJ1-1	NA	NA	TGCAGTGCGAGCGGTATGAACACTGAAGCTTTCTTT	CSASGMNTEAFF
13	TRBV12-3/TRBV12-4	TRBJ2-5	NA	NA	TGTGCCAGCAGCAGCAAGCTTCAAGAGACCCAGTACTTC	CASSSKLQETQYF
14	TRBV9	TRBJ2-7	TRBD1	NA	TGTGCCAGCAGCGTAGGACAGGGAAACTACGAGCAGTACTTC	CASSVGQGNYEQYF
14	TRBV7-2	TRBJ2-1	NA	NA	TGTGCCAGCAGCCCCCGGAGGGGTCAACGGGAGCAGTTCTTC	CASSPRRGQREQFF
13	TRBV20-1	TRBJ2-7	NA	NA	TGCAGTGCTAGAGATCGAGGGGGACGCGAGCAGTACTTC	CSARDRGGREQYF
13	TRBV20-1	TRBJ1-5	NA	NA	TGCAGTGCTAGGTCGACAGTTACTCAGCCCCAGCATTTT	CSARSTVTQPQHF
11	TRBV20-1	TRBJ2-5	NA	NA	TGCAGTGCTCGCCCTGGCGAGACCCAGTACTTC	CSARPGETQYF
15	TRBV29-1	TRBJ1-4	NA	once	TGCAGCGTTGGGCTCAGGGGCGAAACTAATGAAAAACTGTTTTTT	CSVGLRGETNEKLFF
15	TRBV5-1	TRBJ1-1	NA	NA	TGCGCCAGCAGCATGTCGGTAGGGACAAACACTGAAGCTTTCTTT	CASSMSVGTNTEAFF
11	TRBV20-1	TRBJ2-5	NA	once	TGCAGTGCTGAATCCGCAGGGACCCAGTACTTC	CSAESAGTQYF
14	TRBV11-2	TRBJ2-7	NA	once	TGTGCCAGCAGCTTAGTTGACAGGAACTACGAGCAGTACTTC	CASSLVDRNYEQYF
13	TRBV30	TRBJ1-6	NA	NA	TGTGCCTGGAAAAAGGATACAAATTCACCCCTCCACTTT	CAWKKDTNSPLHF
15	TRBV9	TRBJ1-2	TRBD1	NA	TGTGCCAGCAGCGTAGGGGTACAGGGGACCTATGGCTACACCTTC	CASSVGVQGTYGYTF
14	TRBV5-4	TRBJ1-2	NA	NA	TGTGCCAGCAGCTTGGCCGGGACCCGCTATGGCTACACCTTC	CASSLAGTRYGYTF
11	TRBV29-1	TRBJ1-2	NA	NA	TGCAGCGTTGTAGAGGGGATAAGCTACACCTTC	CSVVEGISYTF
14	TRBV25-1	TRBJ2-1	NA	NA	TGTGCCAGCAGTGAAGGGTGGGACTACAATGAGCAGTTCTTC	CASSEGWDYNEQFF
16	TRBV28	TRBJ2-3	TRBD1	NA	TGTGCCAGCAGACCCACGGGACAGGGATTTTCAGATACGCAGTATTTT	CASRPTGQGFSDTQYF
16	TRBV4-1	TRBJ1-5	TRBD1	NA	TGCGCCAGCAGCCGGGACAGGGCATCGAGCAATCAGCCCCAGCATTTT	CASSRDRASSNQPQHF
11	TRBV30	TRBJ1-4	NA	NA	TGTGCCTGGAGGAGGAGTGAAAAACTGTTTTTT	CAWRRSEKLFF
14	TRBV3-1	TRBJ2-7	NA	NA	TGTGCCAGCAGTTCGTATGGGTCAAACTACGAGCAGTACTTC	CASSSYGSNYEQYF
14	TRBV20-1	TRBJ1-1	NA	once	TGCAGTGCCGGGAAGGGTACGTTGAACACTGAAGCTTTCTTT	CSAGKGTLNTEAFF
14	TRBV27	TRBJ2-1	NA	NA	TGTGCCAGCAGGGGGCGGTTTCTCGGCAATGAGCAGTTCTTC	CASRGRFLGNEQFF
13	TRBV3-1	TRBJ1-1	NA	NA	TGTGCCAGCAGTCAAATGGGGAACACTGAAGCTTTCTTT	CASSQMGNTEAFF
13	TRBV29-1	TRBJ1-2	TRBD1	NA	TGCAGCGTCTCCGGGACAGGGTTCTATGGCTACACCTTC	CSVSGTGFYGYTF
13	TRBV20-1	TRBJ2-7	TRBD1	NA	TGCAGTGCGTCGCGGGACAGGAACTACGAGCAGTACTTC	CSASRDRNYEQYF
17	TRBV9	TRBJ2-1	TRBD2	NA	TGTGCCAGCAGCGTAGGACTAGCGGGGGGAGCCTACAATGAGCAGTTCTTC	CASSVGLAGGAYNEQFF
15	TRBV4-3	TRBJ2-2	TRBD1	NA	TGCGCCAGCAGCCCGGGACAGGGGAACACCGGGGAGCTGTTTTTT	CASSPGQGNTGELFF
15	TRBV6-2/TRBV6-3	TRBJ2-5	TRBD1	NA	TGTGCCAGCAGTCTGACAGGGCGATGGGGAGAGACCCAGTACTTC	CASSLTGRWGETQYF
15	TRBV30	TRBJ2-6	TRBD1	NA	TGTGCCCTCGGGACAGGGGTCTCTGGGGCCAACGTCCTGACTTTC	CALGTGVSGANVLTF
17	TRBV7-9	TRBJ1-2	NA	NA	TGTGCCAGCAGCAAGTTAGCGGGTCCCGGGGGCGCGGATGGCTACACCTTC	CASSKLAGPGGADGYTF
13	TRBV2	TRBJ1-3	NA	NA	TGTGCCAGCATGGGGACACTCGGAAACACCATATATTTT	CASMGTLGNTIYF
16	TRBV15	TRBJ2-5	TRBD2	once	TGTGCCACCAGCAGAGATTCCGGGACTAGCAGACAGACCCAGTACTTC	CATSRDSGTSRQTQYF
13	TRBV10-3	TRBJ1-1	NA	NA	TGTGCCATCAGTAGGGGGTGGCTCACTGAAGCTTTCTTT	CAISRGWLTEAFF
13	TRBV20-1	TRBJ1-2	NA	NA	TGCAGTGCTAGATTAACCACTAACTATGGCTACACCTTC	CSARLTTNYGYTF
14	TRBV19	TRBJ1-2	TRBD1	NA	TGTGCCAGTAGCGACCCGGGGACAGCTTATGGCTACACCTTC	CASSDPGTAYGYTF
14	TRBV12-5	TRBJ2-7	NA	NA	TGTGCTAGTCCTCTAGGGCAGATAGACTACGAGCAGTACTTC	CASPLGQIDYEQYF
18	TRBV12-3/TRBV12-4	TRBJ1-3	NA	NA	TGTGCCAGCAGTTTTGGGCCCTTAGGGGGTAGGTCTGGAAACACCATATATTTT	CASSFGPLGGRSGNTIYF
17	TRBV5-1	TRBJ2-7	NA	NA	TGCGCCAGCAGCTTGAGTTCCCTTCCCGGGGGAGTCTACGAGCAGTACTTC	CASSLSSLPGGVYEQYF
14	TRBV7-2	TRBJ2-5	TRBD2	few	TGTGCCAGCAGCTCTAGCGGGGGGGCTAAGACCCAGTACTTC	CASSSSGGAKTQYF
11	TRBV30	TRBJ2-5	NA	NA	TGTGCCTGGAATAGTCAAGAGACCCAGTACTTC	CAWNSQETQYF
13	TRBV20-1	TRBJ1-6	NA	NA	TGCAGTGCTAGCTGGCAGGGCAATTCACCCCTCCACTTT	CSASWQGNSPLHF
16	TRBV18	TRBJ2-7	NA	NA	TGTGCCAGCTCACCAATGTTCACCACCCAGGCAGGCGAGCAGTACTTC	CASSPMFTTQAGEQYF
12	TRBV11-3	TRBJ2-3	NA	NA	TGTGCCAGCAGTCGGGACACCAATACGCAGTATTTT	CASSRDTNTQYF
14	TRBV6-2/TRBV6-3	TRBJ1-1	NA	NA	TGTGCCAGCAGAAAGGGGATGCCGGGCACTGAAGCTTTCTTT	CASRKGMPGTEAFF
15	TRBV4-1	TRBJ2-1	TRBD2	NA	TGCGCCAGCAGCCAGCAAGCGGGGTCTTGGGATGAGCAGTTCTTC	CASSQQAGSWDEQFF
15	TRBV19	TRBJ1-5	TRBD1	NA	TGTGCCAGTGTATCCGGGACAGGGCTCAATCAGCCCCAGCATTTT	CASVSGTGLNQPQHF
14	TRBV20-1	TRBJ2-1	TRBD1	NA	TGCAGTGCTACGCCGGGACAGTTGAACAATGAGCAGTTCTTC	CSATPGQLNNEQFF
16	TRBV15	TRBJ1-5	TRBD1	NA	TGTGCCACCAGCAGAGGGACAGGGGGCGCGTTTCAGCCCCAGCATTTT	CATSRGTGGAFQPQHF
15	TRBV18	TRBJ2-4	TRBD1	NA	TGTGCCAGCTCACCCGACAGGGGCGGTGGAAACATTCAGTACTTC	CASSPDRGGGNIQYF
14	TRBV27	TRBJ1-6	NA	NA	TGTGCCAGCACCCCAGACGTGGAATTCACGGCCCTCCACTTT	CASTPDVEFTALHF
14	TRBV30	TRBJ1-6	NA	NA	TGTGCCTGGGGACACAGACGGGATAATTCACCCCTCCACTTT	CAWGHRRDNSPLHF
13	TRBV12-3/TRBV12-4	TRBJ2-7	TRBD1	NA	TGTGCCAGCAGTAACAGGGGTATCTACGAGCAGTACTTC	CASSNRGIYEQYF